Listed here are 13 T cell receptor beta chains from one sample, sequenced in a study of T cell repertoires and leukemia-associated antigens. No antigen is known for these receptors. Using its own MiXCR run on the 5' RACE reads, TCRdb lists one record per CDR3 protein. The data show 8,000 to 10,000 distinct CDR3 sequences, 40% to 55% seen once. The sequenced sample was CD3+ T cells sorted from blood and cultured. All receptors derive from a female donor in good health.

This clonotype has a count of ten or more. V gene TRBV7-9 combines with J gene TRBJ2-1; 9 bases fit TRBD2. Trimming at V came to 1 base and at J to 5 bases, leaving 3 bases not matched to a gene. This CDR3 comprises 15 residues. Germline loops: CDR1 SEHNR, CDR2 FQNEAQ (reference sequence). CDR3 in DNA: TGTGCCAGCAGCTTAGGACTAGCGGAAAACAATGAGCAGTTCTTC. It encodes CASSLGLAENNEQFF.

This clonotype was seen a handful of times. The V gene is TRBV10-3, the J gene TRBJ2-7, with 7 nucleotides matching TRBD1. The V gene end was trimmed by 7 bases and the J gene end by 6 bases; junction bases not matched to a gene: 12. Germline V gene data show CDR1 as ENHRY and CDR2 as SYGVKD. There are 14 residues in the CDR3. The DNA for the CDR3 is TGTGCCATCAAATCAGGGACAGCCCCCCTCGAGCAGTACTTC. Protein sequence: CAIKSGTAPLEQYF.

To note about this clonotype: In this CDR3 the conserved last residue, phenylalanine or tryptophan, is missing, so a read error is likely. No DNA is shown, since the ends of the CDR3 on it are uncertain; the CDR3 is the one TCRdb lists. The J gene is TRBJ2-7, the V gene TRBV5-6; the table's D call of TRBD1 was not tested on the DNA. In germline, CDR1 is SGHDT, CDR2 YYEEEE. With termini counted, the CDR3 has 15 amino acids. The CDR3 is CASSSGDNADYEQDS.

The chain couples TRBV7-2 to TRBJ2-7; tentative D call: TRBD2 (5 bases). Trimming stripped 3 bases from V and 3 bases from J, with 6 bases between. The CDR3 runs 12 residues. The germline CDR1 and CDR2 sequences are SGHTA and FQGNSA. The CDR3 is CASSFRGYEQYF. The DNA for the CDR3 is TGTGCCAGCAGCTTTCGGGGCTACGAGCAGTACTTC.

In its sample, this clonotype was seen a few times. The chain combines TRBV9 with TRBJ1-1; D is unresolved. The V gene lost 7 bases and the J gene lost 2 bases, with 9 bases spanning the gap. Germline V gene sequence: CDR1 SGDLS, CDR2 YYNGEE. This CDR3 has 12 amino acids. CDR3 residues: CASAGANTEAFF. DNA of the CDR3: TGTGCCAGCGCGGGTGCAAACACTGAAGCTTTCTTT.

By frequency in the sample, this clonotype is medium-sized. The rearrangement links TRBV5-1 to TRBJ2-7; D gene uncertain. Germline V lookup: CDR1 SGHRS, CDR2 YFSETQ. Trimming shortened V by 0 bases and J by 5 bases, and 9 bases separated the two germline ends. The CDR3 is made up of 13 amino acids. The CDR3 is CASSLATTHEQYF. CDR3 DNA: TGCGCCAGCAGCTTGGCGACAACACACGAGCAGTACTTC.

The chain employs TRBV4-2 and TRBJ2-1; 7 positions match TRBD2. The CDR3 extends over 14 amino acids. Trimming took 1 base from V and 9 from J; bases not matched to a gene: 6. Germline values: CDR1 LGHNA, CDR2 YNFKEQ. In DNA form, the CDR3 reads TGTGCCAGCAGCCAAGCAGGGCGGGAGATTGAGCAGTTCTTC. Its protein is CASSQAGREIEQFF.

Here the CDR3 reads CASSPTGNEQFF. DNA for the CDR3: TGTGCCAGCAGCCCCACGGGGAATGAGCAGTTCTTC. The chain couples TRBV7-9 to TRBJ2-1, with a weak D call TRBD2 (5 bases). Trimming stripped 5 bases from V and 7 bases from J, with 9 bases between. The CDR3 has 12 residues. CDR1 is SEHNR, CDR2 FQNEAQ, per germline (reference sequence).

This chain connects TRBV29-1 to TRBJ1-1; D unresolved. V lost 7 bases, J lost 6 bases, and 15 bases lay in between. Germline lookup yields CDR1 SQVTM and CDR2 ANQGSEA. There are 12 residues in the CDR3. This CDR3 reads CSAYPPGAEAFF. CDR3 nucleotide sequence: TGCAGCGCTTACCCTCCGGGAGCTGAAGCTTTCTTT.

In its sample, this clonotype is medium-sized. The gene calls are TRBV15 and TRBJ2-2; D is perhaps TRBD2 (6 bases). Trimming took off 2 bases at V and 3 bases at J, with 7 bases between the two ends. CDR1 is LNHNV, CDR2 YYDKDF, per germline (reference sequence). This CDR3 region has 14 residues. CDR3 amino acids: CATSRLAYTGELFF. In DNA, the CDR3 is TGTGCCACCAGCAGACTAGCGTACACCGGGGAGCTGTTTTTT.

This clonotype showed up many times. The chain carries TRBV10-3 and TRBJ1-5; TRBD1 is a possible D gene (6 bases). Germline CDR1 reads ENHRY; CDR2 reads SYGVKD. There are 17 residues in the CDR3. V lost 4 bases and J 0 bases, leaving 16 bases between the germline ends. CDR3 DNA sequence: TGTGCCATCAGTGCGATTAAAAGGACAGATAGCAATCAGCCCCAGCATTTT. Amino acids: CAISAIKRTDSNQPQHF.

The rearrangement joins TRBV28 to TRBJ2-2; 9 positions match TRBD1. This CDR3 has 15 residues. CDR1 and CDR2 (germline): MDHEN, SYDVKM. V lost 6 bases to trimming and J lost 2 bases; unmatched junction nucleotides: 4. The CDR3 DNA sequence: TGTGCCAGCAGATTACAGGGGGCTAACACCGGGGAGCTGTTTTTT. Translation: CASRLQGANTGELFF.

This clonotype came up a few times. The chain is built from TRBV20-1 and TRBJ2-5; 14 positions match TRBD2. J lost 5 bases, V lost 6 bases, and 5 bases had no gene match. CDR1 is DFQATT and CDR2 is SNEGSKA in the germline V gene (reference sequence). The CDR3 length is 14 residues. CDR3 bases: TGCAGTGCACCGGGACTAGCGGGAGTCGAGACCCAGTACTTC. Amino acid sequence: CSAPGLAGVETQYF.